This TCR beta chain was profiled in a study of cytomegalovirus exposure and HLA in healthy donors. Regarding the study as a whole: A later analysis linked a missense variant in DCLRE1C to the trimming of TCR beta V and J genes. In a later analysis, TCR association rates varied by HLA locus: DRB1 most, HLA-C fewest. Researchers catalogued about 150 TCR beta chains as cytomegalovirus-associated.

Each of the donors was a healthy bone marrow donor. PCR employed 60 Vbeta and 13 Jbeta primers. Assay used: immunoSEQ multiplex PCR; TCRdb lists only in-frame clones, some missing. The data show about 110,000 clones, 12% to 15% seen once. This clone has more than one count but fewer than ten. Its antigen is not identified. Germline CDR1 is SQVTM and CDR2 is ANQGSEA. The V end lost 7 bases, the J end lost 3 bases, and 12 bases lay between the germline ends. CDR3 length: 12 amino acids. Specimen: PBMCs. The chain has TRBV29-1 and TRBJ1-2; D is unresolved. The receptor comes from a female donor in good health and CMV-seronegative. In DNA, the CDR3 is TGCAGCGCCGGAGAGGGCGACTATGGCTACACCTTC. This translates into CSAGEGDYGYTF. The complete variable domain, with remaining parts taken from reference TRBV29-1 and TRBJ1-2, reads SAVISQKPSRDICQRGTSLTIQCQVDSQVTMMFWYRQQPGQSLTLIATANQGSEATYESGFVIDKFPISRPNLTFSTLTVSNMSPEDSSIYLCSAGEGDYGYTFGSGTRLTVV.